Only a few counts were recorded for the clone carrying this T cell receptor beta chain. This entry is derived from a study of T-cell reconstitution after alpha-beta-depleted transplantation in children. The junction had 6 bases not matched to a gene; V was cut back by 4 bases and J by 4 bases. The CDR3 runs to 14 residues. Looked up from germline, CDR1 is GTSNPN and CDR2 is SVGIG (reference sequence). For TCRbeta, the library was prepared with unique molecular identifiers. TCRdb re-analysed the PCR reads in MiXCR, keeping a single row per CDR3 protein. The sample shows hundreds of thousands of distinct CDR3 sequences, around a third of them seen only once.

This rearrangement joins TRBV30 to TRBJ2-3, with 9 bases that match TRBD2. This TCR derives from a human donor who donated a stem cell graft to a child with aplastic anemia. Source: PBMCs from the stem cell graft donor, taken from the stem cell graft. The CDR3 here is CAWKLAGAPDTQYF. The DNA of the CDR3 is TGTGCCTGGAAATTAGCGGGAGCCCCAGATACGCAGTATTTT.